What follows are 2 T cell receptor beta chains derived from one specimen sequenced in a study of cytomegalovirus exposure and HLA in healthy donors. The assay was immunoSEQ multiplex PCR, and TCRdb's table has in-frame clones only and misses some. The data hold about 120,000 clones, with nearly 90% observed a single time. The sequencing input was PBMCs. These receptors were obtained from a woman aged 18-29 years in good health and CMV-seronegative.

This CDR3 reads CASSLGASVETQYF. The CDR3 DNA sequence: TGCGCCAGCAGCTTGGGGGCCTCGGTCGAGACCCAGTACTTC. V usage is TRBV5-1 and J usage is TRBJ2-5, with D uncertain. The V and J ends lost 0 bases and 5 bases respectively, with 11 bases between them. The CDR3 totals 14 residues. Germline V gene data show CDR1 as SGHRS and CDR2 as YFSETQ.

V and J are TRBV5-4 and TRBJ1-2, with D uncertain. From germline, CDR1 is SGHNT and CDR2 YYREEE (reference sequence). The CDR3 length is 13 residues. Trimming left V 0 bases short and J 4 bases short, with 7 bases between. DNA for the CDR3: TGTGCCAGCAGCTTGGACAGCCTCTATGGCTACACCTTC. Protein: CASSLDSLYGYTF.